The 10 T cell receptor beta chains listed next were all sequenced from one sample in a study of blood T cell repertoires in COVID-19. Sequenced by immunoSEQ multiplex PCR; TCRdb stores in-frame clones only, minus some. The sample records about 380,000 clones, about 85% being singletons. The specimen sequenced was peripheral blood. Receptors were obtained from a woman younger than 35 with acute or convalescent COVID-19.

The rearrangement uses TRBV5-1 and TRBJ1-6; D remains unclear. CDR1 and CDR2 (germline): SGHRS, YFSETQ. V dropped 2 bases and J dropped 6 bases, with 6 bases sitting between them. This CDR3 is 13 amino acids long. The DNA of the CDR3 is TGCGCCAGCAGCTTAGGAGGTAATTCACCCCTCCACTTT. Its protein is CASSLGGNSPLHF.

This chain uses TRBV5-8 with TRBJ1-2; D gene unclear. Germline CDR1 is SGHTS and CDR2 is YDEGEE. V was clipped by 0 bases and J by 7 bases, with 10 bases between them. The CDR3 length is 13 residues. The CDR3 DNA reads TGTGCCAGCAGCTTGGCCGGAACAGTTGGCTACACCTTC. Protein product: CASSLAGTVGYTF.

The chain combines TRBV6-5 with TRBJ2-2; D remains unclear. Between the trimmed V and J ends, which lost 2 bases and 6 bases, there was a span of 10 bases. The CDR3 is made up of 14 amino acids. Germline assignment: CDR1 MNHEY and CDR2 SVGAGI. The CDR3 sequence: CASSYEEVAGELFF. CDR3 DNA sequence: TGTGCCAGCAGTTACGAGGAAGTGGCCGGGGAGCTGTTTTTT.

This rearrangement joins TRBV11-2 to TRBJ1-1; 10 bases agree with TRBD1. The V gene end was trimmed by 5 bases and the J gene end by 5 bases; junction bases not matched to a gene: 5. The CDR3 runs to 14 residues. CDR1 is SGHAT, CDR2 FQNNGV, per germline. This CDR3 reads CASSQLGQGTEAFF. The CDR3 coding sequence is TGTGCCAGCAGCCAATTGGGACAGGGGACTGAAGCTTTCTTT.

In DNA form, the CDR3 reads TGTGCCAGCAAACAGGGGTTCACTGAAGCTTTCTTT. Residues: CASKQGFTEAFF. V gene TRBV19 combines with J gene TRBJ1-1; 7 positions agree with TRBD1. CDR1 is LNHDA and CDR2 is SQIVND in the germline V gene (reference sequence). The V segment lost 9 bases and the J segment 4 bases; nucleotides outside the gene matches: 5. The CDR3 is made up of 12 amino acids.

The V gene is TRBV11-2, the J gene TRBJ2-7, with D perhaps TRBD1 (6 bases). V lost 1 base and J 4 bases, leaving 11 bases between the germline ends. The CDR3 extends over 14 amino acids. Looked up from germline, CDR1 is SGHAT and CDR2 is FQNNGV. The CDR3 sequence is CASSLGVQGYEQYF. The CDR3 DNA reads TGTGCCAGCAGCTTAGGGGTACAGGGATACGAGCAGTACTTC.

This rearrangement joins TRBV10-3 to TRBJ1-4; no clear D. The germline V gene encodes CDR1 ENHRY and CDR2 SYGVKD. The CDR3 length is 13 residues. The V gene lost 11 bases and the J gene lost 0 bases, with 10 bases spanning the gap. CDR3 loop: CASQRSTNEKLFF. The CDR3 DNA reads as TGTGCCTCCCAGAGGTCAACTAATGAAAAACTGTTTTTT.

This sequence joins TRBV27 and TRBJ1-2; TRBD1 matches 11 bases. The CDR3 is made up of 17 amino acids. V was clipped by 6 bases and J by 2 bases; unmatched bases: 11. Germline V gives CDR1 MNHEY, CDR2 SMNVEV (reference sequence). In DNA form, the CDR3 reads TGTGCCAGCAGCCGCTTATCGGACAGGGGGCCAAACTATGGCTACACCTTC. Translated: CASSRLSDRGPNYGYTF.

The chain uses TRBV18 and TRBJ1-1, with TRBD1 as a possible D gene (5 bases). Looked up from germline, CDR1 is KGHSH and CDR2 is LQKENI. V gave up 6 bases and J gave up 2 bases, with 7 bases separating them. CDR3 size: 12 residues. In DNA, the CDR3 is TGTGCCAGCTCGACAGCAAACACTGAAGCTTTCTTT. It specifies CASSTANTEAFF.

The gene calls are TRBV6-5 and TRBJ1-1; D gene uncertain. The germline gives CDR1 MNHEY, CDR2 SVGAGI. V was clipped by 10 bases and J by 1 base, with 10 bases between them. The CDR3 is made up of 12 amino acids. CDR3: CATTVRNTEAFF. Written as DNA, the CDR3 is TGTGCCACCACAGTGAGGAACACTGAAGCTTTCTTT.